This T cell receptor (beta chain) comes out of a study of T cell responses to AZD1222 COVID-19 vaccine. Study-level background: Pooled samples include second doses given at about 4 or 12 weeks. Study-wide findings and caveats: Receipt of two AZD1222 doses was followed by a rise in Spike-specific TCR breadth and depth.

Produced via immunoSEQ multiplex PCR; TCRdb's table is partial and in-frame only. The table shows tens of thousands of clones, with around 90% occurring only once. This clone was observed once. Its antigen remains unknown. The CDR3 totals 16 residues. CDR1 is MDHEN, CDR2 SYDVKM, per germline. Trimming removed 4 bases from V and 0 bases from J, with 10 bases in between. The material was peripheral blood, obtained on day 0 of AZD1222 vaccination. The genes are TRBV28 and TRBJ2-6; a possible D gene is TRBD2 (6 bases). The receptor's source is an adult in good health. The CDR3 is CASSSGDDSGANVLTF. CDR3 nucleotide sequence: TGTGCCAGCAGTTCGGGGGATGACTCTGGGGCCAACGTCCTGACTTTC.